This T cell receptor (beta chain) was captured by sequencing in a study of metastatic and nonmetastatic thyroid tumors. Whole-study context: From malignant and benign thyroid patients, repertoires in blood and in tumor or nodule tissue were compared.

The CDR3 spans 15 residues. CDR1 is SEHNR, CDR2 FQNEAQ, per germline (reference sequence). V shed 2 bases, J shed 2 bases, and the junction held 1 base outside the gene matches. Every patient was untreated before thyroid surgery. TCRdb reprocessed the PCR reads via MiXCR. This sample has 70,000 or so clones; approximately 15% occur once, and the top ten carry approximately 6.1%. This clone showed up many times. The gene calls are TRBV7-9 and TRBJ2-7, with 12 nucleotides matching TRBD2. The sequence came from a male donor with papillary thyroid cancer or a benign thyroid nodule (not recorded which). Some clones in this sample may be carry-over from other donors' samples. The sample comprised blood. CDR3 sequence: CASSLLAGGTYEQYF. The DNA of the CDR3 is TGTGCCAGCAGCTTACTAGCGGGAGGGACCTACGAGCAGTACTTC.